Below, 8 T cell receptor beta chains from the same sample are listed, as sequenced in a study of early T cells in non-severe SARS-CoV-2 infection. One entry per CDR3 protein results from TCRdb running MiXCR on the 5' RACE reads. This sample carries tens of thousands of distinct CDR3 sequences, about 9.9% of them seen once, and the ten largest clones take 3% to 4%. The sequenced material came from whole blood. These receptors came from an adult who was a healthcare worker with PCR-confirmed SARS-CoV-2 infection or an uninfected control (not recorded which).

This clonotype was observed a few times. This CDR3 reads CASSWGGREDTQYF. For the CDR3, the DNA is TGTGCCAGCAGCTGGGGGGGCCGCGAAGATACGCAGTATTTT. J is TRBJ2-3 and V is TRBV11-2, with a weak D call TRBD2 (7 bases). The germline V gene encodes CDR1 SGHAT and CDR2 FQNNGV. V was cut by 4 bases and J by 5 bases, with 13 bases left in between. The CDR3 contains 14 residues.

This clonotype appeared many times. The chain combines TRBV12-3 or TRBV12-4 with TRBJ2-1; TRBD1 matches at 8 bases. The CDR3 is 14 residues long. V lost 6 bases, J lost 6 bases, and 7 bases stayed unmatched. CDR3 sequence: CASSRTGQLNEQFF. The DNA for the CDR3 is TGTGCCAGCAGCCGGACAGGGCAGCTCAATGAGCAGTTCTTC.

CDR3 in DNA: TGTGCCAGCAGCCCCCCACCGCCGAGCACTGAAGCTTTCTTT. Its protein product is CASSPPPPSTEAFF. The V and J genes are TRBV9 and TRBJ1-1, with no clear D. CDR1 is SGDLS, CDR2 YYNGEE, per germline. V was clipped by 4 bases and J by 4 bases, with 14 bases between them. The CDR3 sequence is 14 residues long.

This clonotype was seen many times. V gene TRBV19 combines with J gene TRBJ2-7, with no clear D. The CDR3 loop spans 14 amino acids. The V end was cut by 5 bases, the J end by 4 bases, with 15 bases between. From germline, CDR1 is LNHDA and CDR2 SQIVND (reference sequence). As DNA, the CDR3 is TGTGCCAGTAGTTTGACCGCTAGTGGGTACGAGCAGTACTTC. Translating it yields CASSLTASGYEQYF.

The J gene is TRBJ2-7, the V gene TRBV7-9, with TRBD2 matching 9 bases. This CDR3 has 12 amino acids. The V gene's germline CDR1 is SEHNR and CDR2 FQNEAQ (reference sequence). The V segment lost 4 bases and the J segment 11 bases; nucleotides outside the gene matches: 6. The CDR3 nucleotides are TGTGCCAGCAGCTCCCTAGCGGGAATGGAGTACTTC. It encodes CASSSLAGMEYF.

This clonotype was counted at least ten times. This chain uses TRBV7-9 with TRBJ1-2; D unresolved. The CDR3 runs 12 residues. Germline V gene sequence: CDR1 SEHNR, CDR2 FQNEAQ (reference sequence). Trimming pared 1 base from V and 6 bases from J, leaving 6 bases between. CDR3 sequence (DNA): TGTGCCAGCAGCTTAGGCAGCGATGGCTACACCTTC. Protein sequence: CASSLGSDGYTF. The full variable domain, rest sourced from reference TRBV7-9 and TRBJ1-2, is DTGVSQNPRHKITKRGQNVTFRCDPISEHNRLYWYRQTLGQGPEFLTYFQNEAQLEKSRLLSDRFSAERPKGSFSTLEIQRTEQGDSAMYLCASSLGSDGYTFGSGTRLTVV.

The V gene is TRBV3-1, the J gene TRBJ2-7; D uncertain. The CDR3 runs to 12 residues. Germline V gene lookup returns CDR1 LGHDT and CDR2 YNNKEL (reference sequence). V lost 1 base, J lost 4 bases, and 5 bases lay in between. CDR3 coding DNA: TGTGCCAGCAGCCAAGTGTGGTACGAGCAGTACTTC. Translated, it gives CASSQVWYEQYF.

This clonotype was counted at least ten times. The genes are TRBV20-1 and TRBJ2-7; maybe TRBD2 (5 bases). The germline V gene encodes CDR1 DFQATT and CDR2 SNEGSKA (reference sequence). The CDR3 is 12 residues long. Trimming stripped 5 bases from V and 9 bases from J, with 17 bases between. Here the CDR3 reads CSAGGRSVGQYF. The CDR3 nucleotides are TGCAGTGCTGGAGGACGGTCCGTCGGGCAGTACTTC.